These 12 T cell receptor beta chains originate from one sample sequenced in a study of regulatory T cells in long-lasting Graves disease. Relying on iRepertoire HTBI primers and Arm-PCR of CDR3 regions, the team built TCR beta libraries. Using its own MiXCR run on the multiplex PCR reads, TCRdb lists one record per CDR3 protein. This sample has 350,000 to 550,000 distinct CDR3 sequences, with 12% to 15% found just once. This sample's time point: newly diagnosed GD, antithyroid drugs for less than 3 months. PBMC RNA served as the TCR library source. A further study also used this sample, focusing on T cells in Graves' hyperthyroidism and ophthalmopathy.

The sample consisted of peripheral blood mononuclear cells (PBMCs), taken at new diagnosis, from a patient treated with antithyroid drugs. These receptor sequences come from a woman in her forties or fifties with Graves disease.

The chain has TRBV6-2 or TRBV6-3 and TRBJ2-7, with D tentatively TRBD1 or TRBD2 (5 bases each). In germline, CDR1 is MNHEY, CDR2 SVGEGT. V lost 7 bases, J lost 2 bases, and 21 bases lay in between. CDR3 length equals 16 residues. CDR3 in DNA: TGTGCCAGCATTCACGAAGTGGGGGTCGCCACCTACGAGCAGTACTTC. Translating it yields CASIHEVGVATYEQYF.

In this sample, this clonotype turned up many times. The chain combines TRBV6-1 with TRBJ2-7, with TRBD2 identical over 9 bases. V was clipped by 7 bases and J by 2 bases; unmatched bases: 9. This CDR3 contains 15 residues. The V gene's germline CDR1 is MNHNS and CDR2 SASEGT. CDR3 DNA: TGTGCCAGCACCATGGCGACTAGCGGAACCTACGAGCAGTACTTC. It specifies CASTMATSGTYEQYF.

The CDR3 DNA is TGCGCCAGCAGCTTGGCGTCTGTCGCGGGAGCTGGGGCCAACGTCCTGACTTTC. Its translation is CASSLASVAGAGANVLTF. The chain carries TRBV5-1 and TRBJ2-6, with TRBD2 identical over 7 bases. The V gene's germline CDR1 is SGHRS and CDR2 YFSETQ. There are 18 residues in the CDR3. V lost 0 bases, J lost 2 bases, and 8 bases stayed unmatched.

The chain uses TRBV4-1 and TRBJ2-1; unclear D gene. Germline CDR1 reads MGHRA; CDR2 reads YSYEKL. The CDR3 is 17 amino acids. Trimming removed 0 bases from V and 0 bases from J, with 12 bases in between. CDR3 coding DNA: TGCGCCAGCAGCCAAGACACCCCGGTGAGCTCCTACAATGAGCAGTTCTTC. Translated: CASSQDTPVSSYNEQFF.

This chain uses TRBV25-1 with TRBJ2-7, with TRBD1 identical over 7 bases. The V segment lost 6 bases and the J segment 3 bases; nucleotides outside the gene matches: 8. The germline CDR1 and CDR2 sequences are MGHDK and SYGVNS. The CDR3 has 14 residues. Here the CDR3 DNA reads TGTGCCAGCAGGACATTTGACAGGGTCTACGAGCAGTACTTC. It yields the protein CASRTFDRVYEQYF.

In this sample, this clonotype turned up a few times. This chain joins TRBV6-1 and TRBJ1-2, with TRBD1 identical over 7 bases. Per germline, CDR1 MNHNS and CDR2 SASEGT. This CDR3 region has 14 residues. With 6 bases clipped from V and 3 bases from J, the junction kept 7 bases outside the gene matches. The CDR3 nucleotides read TGTGCCAGCAGCCGGACAGGTCTCGACTATGGCTACACCTTC. Translated: CASSRTGLDYGYTF.

The chain uses TRBV30 and TRBJ2-3; weak D call: TRBD1 (5 bases). V lost 0 bases and J lost 2, with 9 bases in between. CDR1 and CDR2 (germline): GTSNPN, SVGIG (reference sequence). The CDR3 totals 14 residues. The CDR3 reads CAWSVGVHTDTQYF. DNA of the CDR3: TGTGCCTGGAGTGTAGGGGTTCACACAGATACGCAGTATTTT.

This clonotype appeared many times. The chain combines TRBV12-3 or TRBV12-4 with TRBJ2-7; TRBD2 matches 8 bases. V lost 7 bases, J lost 0 bases, and 17 bases stayed unmatched. The CDR3 loop spans 18 amino acids. Here the CDR3 reads CASTSFMSTSGSSYEQYF. CDR3 DNA: TGTGCCAGCACCAGTTTTATGTCTACTAGCGGAAGCTCCTACGAGCAGTACTTC.

The gene calls are TRBV3-1 and TRBJ2-1; TRBD1 might be the D (6 bases). The CDR3 is 15 amino acids. With 9 bases removed from V and 2 bases from J, the gap between germline ends came to 17 bases. Germline CDR1 and CDR2: LGHDT and YNNKEL (reference sequence). The CDR3 region is CASASGHSPYNEQFF. The CDR3 bases are TGTGCCAGTGCCTCGGGACACTCTCCCTACAATGAGCAGTTCTTC.

This clonotype occurred a few times. This chain connects TRBV11-2 to TRBJ2-1, with 7 bases aligning to TRBD2. This CDR3 is 16 amino acids long. The germline gives CDR1 SGHAT, CDR2 FQNNGV. V lost 5 bases and J lost 0; bases outside the gene matches: 7. As DNA, the CDR3 is TGTGCCAGCAGCCCGAGCGGGACGAGCTCCTACAATGAGCAGTTCTTC. It codes for CASSPSGTSSYNEQFF.

In this sample, this clonotype turned up many times. The genes are TRBV28 and TRBJ2-7, with D possibly matching TRBD2 (5 bases). Germline assignment: CDR1 MDHEN and CDR2 SYDVKM. With 10 bases removed from V and 0 bases from J, the gap between germline ends came to 16 bases. The CDR3 sequence is 14 residues long. CDR3 DNA: TGTGCCACCGAGGATAAGCGGAGCTCCTACGAGCAGTACTTC. This codes for CATEDKRSSYEQYF.

This clonotype showed up just a few times. In nucleotides, the CDR3 is TGTGCCAGCAGCTCAGGGGTCGAGCAGTACTTC. Its protein product is CASSSGVEQYF. The V call is TRBV11-3, the J call TRBJ2-7, with TRBD1 as a possible D gene (6 bases). V was clipped by 4 bases and J by 6 bases, with 7 bases between them. This CDR3 comprises 11 residues. The germline gives CDR1 SGHNT, CDR2 YENEEA.